This T cell receptor beta chain was recovered during a study of cytomegalovirus exposure and HLA in healthy donors. In the study overall: Early on, a data release was issued that held 85 million to 95 million unique TCRs from HLA-typed donors.

The PCR was carried out with 60 Vbeta primers and 13 Jbeta primers. Profiling relied on immunoSEQ multiplex PCR, and the TCRdb table lists in-frame clones only, not all of them. This sample yields around 140,000 clones, of which about two thirds are seen a single time; roughly 4% belongs to the top ten. The sequenced material came from PBMCs. This clonotype originated in a man over 45 in good health and CMV-seropositive.

CDR3 DNA sequence: TGTGCCAGCAGCCGTTCGGGGGGGGAAGGCTACACCTTC. As protein: CASSRSGGEGYTF. The chain employs TRBV6-5 and TRBJ1-2, with TRBD1 as a possible D gene (5 bases). Trimming cost V 6 bases and J 8 bases, with 16 bases left between them. The germline CDR1 and CDR2 sequences are MNHEY and SVGAGI. The length of the CDR3 is 13 residues.